This T cell receptor beta chain is drawn from a study of tumor-infiltrating lymphocytes in localized non-small cell lung cancer. Sequencing was performed with immunoSEQ multiplex PCR; in TCRdb, only in-frame clones are kept and a portion is missing. The sample has 12,000 or so clones; approximately 80% are singletons. A word on this clone: Its specificity is not known.

Study-level points and caveats: TCRbeta sequencing showed higher T cell infiltration in tumors than uninvolved lung. Not all patients were TCR sequenced, owing to tissue quantity.

The junction had 2 bases not matched to a gene; V was cut back by 2 bases and J by 6 bases. Germline CDR1 reads PRHDT; CDR2 reads FYEKMQ (reference sequence). The CDR3 has 13 amino acids. Material for sequencing was uninvolved lung tissue not adjacent to the tumor. J is TRBJ1-1 and V is TRBV13, with 8 bases lining up with TRBD1. The TCR sequence derives from a human donor with non-small cell lung cancer. The CDR3 is CASSLPQGAEAFF. Here the CDR3 DNA reads TGTGCCAGCAGCTTACCACAGGGGGCTGAAGCTTTCTTT.